The 25 T cell receptor beta chains below were found in one sample sequenced in a study of CD8+CD57+ T cells in acquired aplastic anemia. It was genomic DNA that served as the template for profiling TCR beta VDJ and CDR3. TCRdb used MiXCR to reprocess the reads, holding one entry per CDR3 protein. Seen here are approximately 200,000 distinct CDR3 sequences, around three fifths observed once, and the top ten hold about half. The sample was sorted CD4+, CD8+, or CD8+CD57+ T cells (not recorded which) from PBMCs. The source is a human donor with severe aplastic anemia or a healthy control (not recorded which).

The J gene is TRBJ1-2, the V gene TRBV14, with a tentative D call TRBD1 (5 bases). CDR3 length equals 14 residues. Germline values: CDR1 SGHDN, CDR2 FVKESK. The V gene lost 2 bases and the J gene lost 4 bases, with 11 bases spanning the gap. The CDR3 DNA reads TGTGCCAGCAGCCAACGGGGCCATAGCTATGGCTACACCTTC. Translated, it gives CASSQRGHSYGYTF.

The CDR3 DNA is TGTGCCAGCAGCCTGGACGAGGGGACTGAAGCTTTCTTT. It is translated as CASSLDEGTEAFF. The chain has TRBV7-9 and TRBJ1-1; D is possibly TRBD1 (5 bases). Per germline, CDR1 SEHNR and CDR2 FQNEAQ (reference sequence). V gave up 5 bases and J gave up 5 bases, with 12 bases separating them. The CDR3 length is 13 residues.

V and J are TRBV7-9 and TRBJ2-7, with 8 bases lining up with TRBD2. The CDR3 is 15 residues long. With 2 bases clipped from V and 4 bases from J, the junction kept 7 bases outside the gene matches. Germline CDR1 reads SEHNR; CDR2 reads FQNEAQ (reference sequence). As DNA, the CDR3 is TGTGCCAGCAGCTTACGGAGCGGGAGAGCATACGAGCAGTACTTC. It specifies CASSLRSGRAYEQYF. Filled out from reference TRBV7-9 and TRBJ2-7, the complete variable domain reads DTGVSQNPRHKITKRGQNVTFRCDPISEHNRLYWYRQTLGQGPEFLTYFQNEAQLEKSRLLSDRFSAERPKGSFSTLEIQRTEQGDSAMYLCASSLRSGRAYEQYFGPGTRLTVT.

This clonotype has a single count. This sequence joins TRBV10-3 and TRBJ1-1; 9 bases align to TRBD1. CDR1 ENHRY and CDR2 SYGVKD come from the germline V gene. Trimming at V came to 9 bases and at J to 7 bases, leaving 6 bases not matched to a gene. The CDR3 extends over 12 amino acids. This CDR3 reads CAMRQGVSEAFF. In DNA, the CDR3 is TGTGCCATGAGACAGGGGGTAAGTGAAGCTTTCTTT.

This chain links TRBV19 with TRBJ1-2; TRBD1 matches at 7 bases. The CDR3 consists of 13 residues. The germline V gene encodes CDR1 LNHDA and CDR2 SQIVND (reference sequence). V trimming: 5 bases; J trimming: 2 bases; junction bases outside the gene matches: 2. The CDR3 nucleotides read TGTGCCAGTAGTCCACAGGGGAACTATGGCTACACCTTC. Amino acids: CASSPQGNYGYTF.

This clonotype occurred many times. The chain has TRBV7-8 and TRBJ1-5; TRBD1 agrees at 10 bases. CDR3 length: 17 amino acids. Trimming removed 6 bases from V and 0 bases from J; junction bases left unmatched: 8. The germline V gene has CDR1 SGHVS and CDR2 FQNEAQ. CDR3 nucleotide sequence: TGTGCCAGCAGTTTTAGGACAGGGGGGCATAGCAATCAGCCCCAGCATTTT. Its translation: CASSFRTGGHSNQPQHF. Complete variable domain (other parts from reference TRBV7-8 and TRBJ1-5): GAGVSQSPRYKVAKRGQDVALRCDPISGHVSLFWYQQALGQGPEFLTYFQNEAQLDKSGLPSDRFFAERPEGSVSTLKIQRTQQEDSAVYLCASSFRTGGHSNQPQHFGDGTRLSIL.

V and J are TRBV7-9 and TRBJ2-3; no clear D gene. Germline loops: CDR1 SEHNR, CDR2 FQNEAQ (reference sequence). V was trimmed by 5 bases and J by 3 bases, leaving 6 bases between them. This CDR3 comprises 12 residues. The CDR3 loop is CASSGGTDTQYF. The CDR3 DNA follows: TGTGCCAGCAGCGGTGGGACAGATACGCAGTATTTT.

This rearrangement joins TRBV19 to TRBJ2-2, with a tentative D call TRBD2 (5 bases). Germline-derived CDR1 and CDR2 are LNHDA and SQIVND (reference sequence). V dropped 7 bases and J dropped 4 bases, with 16 bases sitting between them. The CDR3 totals 15 residues. The CDR3, as DNA: TGTGCCAGTAATCGACCGGGGATAGTCACCGGGGAGCTGTTTTTT. Protein sequence: CASNRPGIVTGELFF.

CDR3 sequence: CASSSSGRRIHGYTF. DNA of the CDR3: TGTGCCAGCAGCTCCTCGGGACGGAGGATCCATGGCTACACCTTC. The V gene is TRBV7-2, the J gene TRBJ1-2, with a tentative D call TRBD1 (5 bases). Germline V gene data show CDR1 as SGHTA and CDR2 as FQGNSA. Between the trimmed V and J ends, which lost 4 bases and 6 bases, there was a span of 18 bases. This CDR3 is built from 15 residues. Full variable domain (outside the CDR3, taken from reference TRBV7-2 and TRBJ1-2): GAGVSQSPSNKVTEKGKDVELRCDPISGHTALYWYRQSLGQGLEFLIYFQGNSAPDKSGLPSDRFSAERTGGSVSTLTIQRTQQEDSAVYLCASSSSGRRIHGYTFGSGTRLTVV.

CDR3 nucleotides: TGCAGCAGTTACGGGACTAGCGGGGGGGCCGCCTACGAGCAGTACTTC. Protein: CSSYGTSGGAAYEQYF. The chain recombines TRBV29-1 with TRBJ2-7, with 16 bases identical to TRBD2. The V and J ends lost 8 bases and 2 bases, in that order; junction bases with no gene match: 9. In germline, CDR1 is SQVTM, CDR2 ANQGSEA. This CDR3 has 16 residues.

The rearrangement links TRBV6-5 to TRBJ1-2; no reliable D call. The CDR3 covers 17 residues. CDR1 is MNHEY and CDR2 is SVGAGI in the germline V gene. V dropped 5 bases and J dropped 0 bases, with 19 bases sitting between them. CDR3 region: CASSRGSGTPSNYGYTF. CDR3 nucleotide sequence: TGTGCCAGCAGTAGAGGGAGCGGTACACCGTCTAACTATGGCTACACCTTC.

A remark on this clonotype: No conserved phenylalanine or tryptophan is present at the end of the CDR3, so a read error is the likely explanation. V gene TRBV2 combines with J gene TRBJ1-2; TRBD1 agrees at 10 bases. With V trimmed by 6 bases and J by 2 bases, 3 bases remained unmatched. Germline V gene lookup returns CDR1 SNHLY and CDR2 FYNNEI. The CDR3 extends over 14 amino acids. The CDR3 DNA is TGTGCCAGCAGGGACAGGGGGAAGAACTATGGCTACACCCTC. Protein: CASRDRGKNYGYTL.

This clonotype was observed a few times. The chain is built from TRBV15 and TRBJ2-7; tentatively, D is TRBD2 (5 bases). Trimming cost V 1 base and J 2 bases, with 6 bases left between them. Germline CDR1 reads LNHNV; CDR2 reads YYDKDF (reference sequence). The CDR3 has 13 amino acids. The CDR3 DNA is TGTGCCACCAGCAGAGTCGGGACCTACGAGCAGTACTTC. Its protein product is CATSRVGTYEQYF.

This clonotype was seen a handful of times. V and J are TRBV10-3 and TRBJ1-2; no clear D. The germline V and J ends were trimmed by 5 bases and 7 bases, with 8 bases remaining between them. Germline CDR1 and CDR2: ENHRY and SYGVKD. The CDR3 totals 11 residues. This CDR3 is CAISSPIGYTF. Written as DNA, the CDR3 is TGTGCCATCAGTAGCCCTATTGGCTACACCTTC.

The CDR3 sequence is CSARNRGDSPLHF. The CDR3 DNA reads as TGCAGTGCTAGGAACAGGGGGGATTCACCCCTCCACTTT. The rearrangement uses TRBV20-1 and TRBJ1-6, with 8 positions matching TRBD1. The germline V gene has CDR1 DFQATT and CDR2 SNEGSKA (reference sequence). J lost 8 bases, V lost 3 bases, and 3 bases had no gene match. The CDR3 loop spans 13 amino acids.

In its sample, this clonotype was seen many times. CDR3 in amino acids: CASSSGQGGTTYEQYF. The CDR3 DNA is TGCGCCAGCAGCTCCGGACAGGGGGGAACAACCTACGAGCAGTACTTC. The chain links TRBV5-1 to TRBJ2-7; 10 bases match TRBD1. The trim removed 3 bases at V and 2 bases at J, leaving 8 bases unmatched. The V gene's germline CDR1 is SGHRS and CDR2 YFSETQ. This CDR3 region has 16 residues.

J is TRBJ2-1 and V is TRBV7-9; the match to TRBD2 covers 8 bases. The CDR3 has 15 residues. Germline V gene lookup returns CDR1 SEHNR and CDR2 FQNEAQ (reference sequence). V dropped 1 base and J dropped 7; count of bases not matched to a gene: 6. The CDR3 spells CASSLVQTGGNEQFF. CDR3 DNA sequence: TGTGCCAGCAGCTTAGTCCAGACGGGGGGGAATGAGCAGTTCTTC.

This rearrangement joins TRBV5-5 to TRBJ1-6; D may be TRBD1 (5 bases). The CDR3 is 15 amino acids. V was shortened by 2 bases and J by 5 bases, with 11 bases between the two germline ends. Germline values: CDR1 SGHKS, CDR2 YYEKEE (reference sequence). Here the CDR3 DNA reads TGTGCCAGCAGCTTCACAGGCGAGCATAATTCACCCCTCCACTTT. This codes for CASSFTGEHNSPLHF.

In this sample, this clonotype turned up once. V gene TRBV3-1 combines with J gene TRBJ2-7, with 7 bases matching TRBD1. This CDR3 comprises 15 residues. J lost 3 bases, V lost 0 bases, and 5 bases had no gene match. Germline loops: CDR1 LGHDT, CDR2 YNNKEL (reference sequence). CDR3 DNA sequence: TGTGCCAGCAGCCAAGATCCTGGGACAGTCTACGAGCAGTACTTC. Its protein product is CASSQDPGTVYEQYF.

This chain joins TRBV20-1 and TRBJ2-5; 8 bases line up with TRBD1. J was trimmed by 1 base and V by 2 bases; bases with no gene match: 12. Germline V gene sequence: CDR1 DFQATT, CDR2 SNEGSKA (reference sequence). This CDR3 contains 17 residues. For the CDR3, the DNA is TGCAGTGCTAGACGGCAGGGGGCGCGATCGGTCCAAGAGACCCAGTACTTC. Translating gives CSARRQGARSVQETQYF.

This clonotype has a single count. The chain uses TRBV7-9 and TRBJ1-1; D remains unclear. The CDR3 length is 14 residues. Trimming removed 1 base from V and 6 bases from J, with 12 bases in between. Germline loops: CDR1 SEHNR, CDR2 FQNEAQ (reference sequence). The CDR3 nucleotides read TGTGCCAGCAGCTTAGGGCAGCCTGGCGCTGAAGCTTTCTTT. Protein sequence: CASSLGQPGAEAFF.

This chain uses TRBV6-1 with TRBJ1-3; D gene ambiguous. V was clipped by 8 bases and J by 1 base, with 12 bases between them. This CDR3 contains 14 residues. Germline CDR1 reads MNHNS; CDR2 reads SASEGT. The DNA for the CDR3 is TGTGCCAGCGGAGTACTGGTGTCTGGAAACACCATATATTTT. This gives the protein CASGVLVSGNTIYF.

This clonotype was counted only a few times. The V call is TRBV6-2 or TRBV6-3, the J call TRBJ2-2, with D possibly TRBD2 on 7 matching bases. Deletions cut 7 bases from V and 5 bases from J, with 20 bases between. CDR3 length: 16 residues. The germline V gene encodes CDR1 MNHEY and CDR2 SVGEGT. The CDR3 region is CASTSVGGPQTGELFF. The CDR3 bases are TGTGCCAGCACGTCTGTGGGGGGGCCTCAAACCGGGGAGCTGTTTTTT.

Remarks on this clonotype: Because it lacks the conserved phenylalanine or tryptophan at the end, this CDR3 is likely a read error. The chain has TRBV19 and TRBJ1-1; TRBD1 aligns across 10 bases. Trimming at V came to 6 bases and at J to 5 bases, leaving 9 bases not matched to a gene. The germline V gene has CDR1 LNHDA and CDR2 SQIVND (reference sequence). This CDR3 is built from 15 residues. In nucleotides, the CDR3 is TGTGCCAGTAGAGATCCCGGGACAGGGGCTACTGAAGCTTTCTCT. As protein: CASRDPGTGATEAFS.

V gene TRBV7-9 combines with J gene TRBJ2-2, with TRBD1 matching over 10 bases. Per the germline V gene, CDR1 is SEHNR and CDR2 is FQNEAQ (reference sequence). Germline trimming cut 5 bases from V and 1 base from J; bases unmatched to any gene: 19. The CDR3 runs to 21 residues. CDR3 protein: CASSMPTGTGVVWRNTGELFF. In DNA form, the CDR3 reads TGTGCCAGCAGCATGCCAACCGGGACAGGGGTGGTCTGGAGGAACACCGGGGAGCTGTTTTTT.